This T cell receptor beta chain was captured by sequencing in a study of cytomegalovirus exposure and HLA in healthy donors. General study points: As a later analysis revealed, most CMV-associated TCR beta chains appeared HLA-restricted. A later analysis linked about 17,000 TCR beta sequences to HLA alleles at 0.05 false discovery rate. Common viral pathogens seemed to be connected with several of the most significant clusters, according to a later analysis.

Per germline, CDR1 SGDLS and CDR2 YYNGEE. The V gene end was trimmed by 3 bases and the J gene end by 7 bases; junction bases not matched to a gene: 9. This CDR3 is 15 amino acids long. Primers for the PCR totalled 60 Vbeta and 13 Jbeta. TCRdb keeps only in-frame clones here, not all; method: immunoSEQ multiplex PCR. The sample consists of 140,000 to 150,000 clones, roughly 80% of them appearing once. A word on this clone: What it binds is unknown.

The V and J genes are TRBV9 and TRBJ2-3, with 9 bases fitting TRBD1. The sequencing sample was made of PBMCs. The TCR was taken from a man aged 35 to 55 in good health and CMV-seronegative. This CDR3 is CASSGMDRGRNTQYF. Written as DNA, the CDR3 is TGTGCCAGCAGCGGAATGGACAGGGGTAGGAATACGCAGTATTTT.